Listed below are T cell receptor beta chains from one sample, sequenced in a study of cytomegalovirus exposure and HLA in healthy donors. TCRdb keeps only in-frame clones here, not all; method: immunoSEQ multiplex PCR. The table includes about 150,000 clones, nearly 80% detected once. Material for sequencing was PBMCs. Receptor source: a man in his thirties or forties in good health and CMV-seropositive. The CDR3 runs from the conserved cysteine through the conserved F or W. The D gene is left open where the match is weak. Part of the rows lack a size; the others show once, few, many or a class for expanded clones.

D gene: TRBD2
J gene: TRBJ2-7
clone size: .
V gene: TRBV6-6
CDR3 DNA: TGTGCCAGCAGTTACTCGAGGTCAGAAGGACTAGCCGAGCAGTACTTC
CDR3 protein: CASSYSRSEGLAEQYF

D gene: .
J gene: TRBJ2-4
clone size: .
V gene: TRBV28
CDR3 DNA: TGTGCCACCAGGACACATGGAAACATTCAGTACTTC
CDR3 protein: CATRTHGNIQYF

D gene: TRBD1
J gene: TRBJ1-5
clone size: .
V gene: TRBV12-5
CDR3 DNA: TGTGCTAGTCGGGGACAGGGCAATCAGCCCCAGCATTTT
CDR3 protein: CASRGQGNQPQHF

D gene: .
J gene: TRBJ1-1
clone size: .
V gene: TRBV4-2
CDR3 DNA: TGTGCCAGCAGCCAAGAACCGGGCGGAGGTGAAGCTTTCTTT
CDR3 protein: CASSQEPGGGEAFF

D gene: TRBD1
J gene: TRBJ2-3
clone size: once
V gene: TRBV28
CDR3 DNA: TGTGCCAGCAGTCAGGACAGGGGGTTGACAGATACGCAGTATTTT
CDR3 protein: CASSQDRGLTDTQYF

D gene: TRBD2
J gene: TRBJ2-5
clone size: .
V gene: TRBV2
CDR3 DNA: TGTGCCAGCAGTGCGGGACTAGCGGCGACCCAGTACTTC
CDR3 protein: CASSAGLAATQYF

D gene: .
J gene: TRBJ1-1
clone size: .
V gene: TRBV5-1
CDR3 DNA: TGCGCCAGCAGCTTGGCGGGGGGCGGCACTGAAGCTTTCTTT
CDR3 protein: CASSLAGGGTEAFF

D gene: TRBD1
J gene: TRBJ2-2
clone size: once
V gene: TRBV10-3
CDR3 DNA: TGTGCCACCAACAGGGACAGGGGTGCCGGGGAGCTGTTTTTT
CDR3 protein: CATNRDRGAGELFF

D gene: .
J gene: TRBJ1-2
clone size: .
V gene: TRBV5-1
CDR3 DNA: TGCGCCAGCAGCTTAAGGGGGTTTGGTGGCTACACCTTC
CDR3 protein: CASSLRGFGGYTF

D gene: .
J gene: TRBJ2-1
clone size: .
V gene: TRBV5-1
CDR3 DNA: TGCGCCAGCAGCTTGGTGGGCGGGGAGGCCTACAATGAGCAGTTCTTC
CDR3 protein: CASSLVGGEAYNEQFF

D gene: .
J gene: TRBJ2-5
clone size: .
V gene: TRBV5-4
CDR3 DNA: TGTGCCAGCAGCGGCGGCCTATTGGAGACCCAGTACTTC
CDR3 protein: CASSGGLLETQYF

D gene: TRBD2
J gene: TRBJ2-7
clone size: .
V gene: TRBV7-8
CDR3 DNA: TGTGCCAGCAGCTTAGGGACTAGCGGGGATTACGAGCAGTACTTC
CDR3 protein: CASSLGTSGDYEQYF

D gene: TRBD2
J gene: TRBJ2-7
clone size: .
V gene: TRBV2
CDR3 DNA: TGTGCCAGCAGTTTCTCCGGGACTAGCGTCGATGAGGAGCAGTACTTC
CDR3 protein: CASSFSGTSVDEEQYF

D gene: TRBD2
J gene: TRBJ2-3
clone size: .
V gene: TRBV10-3
CDR3 DNA: TGTGCCGCCAGAACTGTAGCGGGATCAGATACGCAGTATTTT
CDR3 protein: CAARTVAGSDTQYF

D gene: .
J gene: TRBJ1-1
clone size: .
V gene: TRBV4-2
CDR3 DNA: TGTGCCAGCAGCCAAGTGATAGATAACACTGAAGCTTTCTTT
CDR3 protein: CASSQVIDNTEAFF

D gene: TRBD2
J gene: TRBJ2-7
clone size: .
V gene: TRBV5-4
CDR3 DNA: TGTGCCAGCAGCTTCGCTGGGGGGGACGAGCAGTACTTC
CDR3 protein: CASSFAGGDEQYF

D gene: .
J gene: TRBJ2-2
clone size: .
V gene: TRBV7-3
CDR3 DNA: TGTGCCAGCAGCCCTAGGCTCGGCGGGGAGCTGTTTTTT
CDR3 protein: CASSPRLGGELFF

D gene: TRBD1
J gene: TRBJ1-2
clone size: .
V gene: TRBV6-1
CDR3 DNA: TGTGCCAGCATTCTTCTGGCAGGGGGAGCCGGAGGCTACACCTTC
CDR3 protein: CASILLAGGAGGYTF

D gene: TRBD2
J gene: TRBJ2-1
clone size: .
V gene: TRBV28
CDR3 DNA: TGTGCCAGCAGCGTAGCGGGGGACTACAATGAGCAGTTCTTC
CDR3 protein: CASSVAGDYNEQFF

D gene: .
J gene: TRBJ1-2
clone size: .
V gene: TRBV4-2
CDR3 DNA: TGTGCCAGCAGCCAAAAGCTACCTAACTATGGCTACACCTTC
CDR3 protein: CASSQKLPNYGYTF

D gene: TRBD1
J gene: TRBJ2-7
clone size: .
V gene: TRBV13
CDR3 DNA: TGTGCCAGCAGCTCTCGGGACAGGGGAGGACCCGAGCAGTACTTC
CDR3 protein: CASSSRDRGGPEQYF

D gene: TRBD2
J gene: TRBJ2-1
clone size: .
V gene: TRBV28
CDR3 DNA: TGTGCCAGCAGTTTTCTGGGTAGCGGGAGATCATACAATGAGCAGTTCTTC
CDR3 protein: CASSFLGSGRSYNEQFF

D gene: TRBD1
J gene: TRBJ2-7
clone size: .
V gene: TRBV6-5
CDR3 DNA: TGTGCCAGCAGCCCACCGGGACAGGGTACGGGTGAGCAGTACTTC
CDR3 protein: CASSPPGQGTGEQYF

D gene: .
J gene: TRBJ2-4
clone size: .
V gene: TRBV27
CDR3 DNA: TGTGCCAGCAGTTTACAGGGGATCGGAAACATTCAGTACTTC
CDR3 protein: CASSLQGIGNIQYF

D gene: TRBD1
J gene: TRBJ1-1
clone size: once
V gene: TRBV28
CDR3 DNA: TGTGCCAGCTGGGACAGGATCCGTGAAGCTTTCTTT
CDR3 protein: CASWDRIREAFF

D gene: TRBD2
J gene: TRBJ2-1
clone size: .
V gene: TRBV7-2
CDR3 DNA: TGTGCCAGCAGCTTAGCGGGAGGGCCGTTTAATGAGCAGTTCTTC
CDR3 protein: CASSLAGGPFNEQFF

D gene: TRBD2
J gene: TRBJ2-1
clone size: few
V gene: TRBV27
CDR3 DNA: TGTGCCAGCAGTCCGCGGACTAGCCGGAGCTCCTACAATGAGCAGTTCTTC
CDR3 protein: CASSPRTSRSSYNEQFF

D gene: TRBD2
J gene: TRBJ2-1
clone size: .
V gene: TRBV4-2
CDR3 DNA: TGTGCCAGCAGCCCCATATCGGGGGGGGGCTCCTACAATGAGCAGTTCTTC
CDR3 protein: CASSPISGGGSYNEQFF

D gene: .
J gene: TRBJ1-1
clone size: .
V gene: TRBV4-2
CDR3 DNA: TGTGCCAGCAGCCAAGCTTCGACTCGGCTTAACACTGAAGCTTTCTTT
CDR3 protein: CASSQASTRLNTEAFF

D gene: .
J gene: TRBJ2-1
clone size: .
V gene: TRBV2
CDR3 DNA: TGTGCCAGCAGTGCCGGACTCCGGGGTTCCTACAATGAGCAGTTCTTC
CDR3 protein: CASSAGLRGSYNEQFF